The T cell receptor (beta chain) described here comes from a study of patients and donors after allogeneic stem cell transplantation. TCRdb recomputed calls from the RT-PCR reads with MiXCR, one row per CDR3 protein. Among 400,000 to 450,000 distinct CDR3 sequences listed, approximately 16% were seen once. The sequencing input was blood, either unsorted or a sorted T cell fraction (not recorded which). The receptor's source is a human donor who was either an allogeneic HSCT recipient or a stem cell or donor lymphocyte infusion donor (not recorded which). It is not recorded whose cells these are; they may come from a transplant donor.

In DNA form, the CDR3 reads TGCAGTGCTAGAGACCCCGGGCCTAGCGGGGATATGAATGAGCAGTTCTTC. This translates into CSARDPGPSGDMNEQFF. This sequence joins TRBV20-1 and TRBJ2-1; 9 positions match TRBD2. CDR1 is DFQATT and CDR2 is SNEGSKA in the germline V gene (reference sequence). CDR3 length: 17 amino acids. After removal of 0 bases from V and 7 bases from J, the junction contained 13 bases not matched to a gene.